Listed below are T cell receptor beta chains from one sample, sequenced in a study of graft-versus-host responses after intestinal transplantation. What these receptors recognize is not known. Generated by immunoSEQ multiplex PCR, the TCRdb table keeps only in-frame clones and is missing some. The sample lists roughly 100,000 clones, under 95% occurring once. This specimen was unstimulated CD8+ T cells sorted from spleen or lymph node cells, taken before transplant. The receptors originated from a human donor who was the organ donor for an intestinal transplant. The CDR3 runs from the conserved cysteine through the conserved F or W. The D gene is left open where the match is weak.

>.|TRBJ2-7|TRBV11-3
TGTGCCAGCAGCGCTAGTCTTCAGGGGGAGGACGAGCAGTACTTC
CASSASLQGEDEQYF
>TRBD1|TRBJ1-3|TRBV14
TGTGCCAGCAGCCAGGGGACAGGCCTCGGAAACACCATATATTTT
CASSQGTGLGNTIYF
>.|TRBJ2-1|TRBV12-5
TGTGCTAGTGGTTTGGTATTTGTCATGCGGGCCTCCTACAATGAGCAGTTCTTC
CASGLVFVMRASYNEQFF
>.|TRBJ1-6|TRBV19
TGTGCCAGTAGTATCGGCAGAGGCTCCTATAATTCACCCCTCCACTTT
CASSIGRGSYNSPLHF
>TRBD1|TRBJ2-7|TRBV4-2
TGTGCCAGCAGCACACGGACAGGGGACGAGCAGTACTTC
CASSTRTGDEQYF
>.|TRBJ2-5|TRBV9
TGTGCCAGCAGCTCGCAAGAGACCCAGTACTTC
CASSSQETQYF
>.|TRBJ1-2|TRBV18
TGTGCCTCAAACTGGGAGGGTAGCTATGGCTACACCTTC
CASNWEGSYGYTF
>TRBD1|TRBJ2-1|TRBV2
TGTGCCAGCAGTGAAGAAGGACAGGGGTTGAATGAGCAGTTCTTC
CASSEEGQGLNEQFF
>.|TRBJ2-7|TRBV5-1
TGCGCCAGCAGCCCCGGGACTTACTCCTACGAGCAGTACTTC
CASSPGTYSYEQYF
>.|TRBJ2-7|TRBV30
TGTGCCTGGAGTAGCGGATACTACGAGCAGTACTTC
CAWSSGYYEQYF
>.|TRBJ1-2|TRBV28
TGTGCCAGCAGTTTTCTCAGCGGGAACTATGGCTACACCTTC
CASSFLSGNYGYTF
>.|TRBJ1-1|TRBV19
TGTGCCAGTAGTAGTGGTAAAGGCGTGTGGGAGGCTTTCTTT
CASSSGKGVWEAFF
>TRBD1|TRBJ2-5|TRBV2
TGTGCCAGCAGGACAGGGAAGGAGACCCAGTACTTC
CASRTGKETQYF
>TRBD2|TRBJ2-3|TRBV7-8
TGTGCCAGCAGCCGGAGACTAGCGGGAGATACAGATACGCAGTATTTT
CASSRRLAGDTDTQYF
>TRBD2|TRBJ2-3|TRBV7-9
TGTGCCAGCAGCTTGCCCTTGACTAGCTCCGGGTCAGATACGCAGTATTTT
CASSLPLTSSGSDTQYF
>TRBD2|TRBJ2-1|TRBV4-2
TGTGCCAGCAGCCCAGCGACTAGCGGGAGGGAGTCCTACAATGAGCAGTTCTTC
CASSPATSGRESYNEQFF
>.|TRBJ2-7|TRBV9
TGTGCCAGCAGCCTCGGAGGTGGGGACGAGCAGTACTTC
CASSLGGGDEQYF
>.|TRBJ2-1|TRBV29-1
TGCAGCGTTGAATCTTGGCCTAGCTACACGAACAATGAGCAGTTCTTC
CSVESWPSYTNNEQFF
>.|TRBJ1-1|TRBV19
TGTGCCAGTAGTATCGACTGGTCTGCCGGGACAAGAGGGAAAGCTTTCTTT
CASSIDWSAGTRGKAFF